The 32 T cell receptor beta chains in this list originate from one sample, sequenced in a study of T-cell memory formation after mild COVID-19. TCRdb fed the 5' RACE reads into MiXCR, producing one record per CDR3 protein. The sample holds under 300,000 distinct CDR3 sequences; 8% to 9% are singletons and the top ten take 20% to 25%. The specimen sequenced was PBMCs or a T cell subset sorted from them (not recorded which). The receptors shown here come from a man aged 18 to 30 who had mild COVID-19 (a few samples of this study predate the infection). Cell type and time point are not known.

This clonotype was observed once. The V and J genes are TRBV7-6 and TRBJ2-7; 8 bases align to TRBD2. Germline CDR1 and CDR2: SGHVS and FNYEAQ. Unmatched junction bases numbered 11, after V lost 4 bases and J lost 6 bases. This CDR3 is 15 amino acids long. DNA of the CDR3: TGTGCCAGCAGCTCAAACCCGGGGGGGGTCGGCGAGCAGTACTTC. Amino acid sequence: CASSSNPGGVGEQYF.

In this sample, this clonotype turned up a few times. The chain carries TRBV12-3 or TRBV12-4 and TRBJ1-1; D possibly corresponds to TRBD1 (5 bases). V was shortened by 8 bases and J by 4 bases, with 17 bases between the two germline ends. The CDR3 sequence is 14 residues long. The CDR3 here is CASRVGGMSTEAFF. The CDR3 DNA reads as TGTGCCAGCCGTGTGGGGGGGATGAGCACTGAAGCTTTCTTT.

Here the CDR3 reads CATRGTAQETQYF. CDR3 coding DNA: TGTGCCACCAGGGGGACAGCCCAAGAGACCCAGTACTTC. The V call is TRBV7-2, the J call TRBJ2-5, with 7 bases aligning to TRBD1. With 10 bases clipped from V and 1 base from J, the junction kept 6 bases outside the gene matches. The CDR3 is made up of 13 amino acids. Germline V gene sequence: CDR1 SGHTA, CDR2 FQGNSA.

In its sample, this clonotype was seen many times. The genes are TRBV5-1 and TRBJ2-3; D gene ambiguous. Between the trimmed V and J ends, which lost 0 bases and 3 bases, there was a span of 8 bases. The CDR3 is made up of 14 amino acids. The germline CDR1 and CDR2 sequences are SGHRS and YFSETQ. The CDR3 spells CASSLEGLTDTQYF. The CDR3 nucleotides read TGCGCCAGCAGCTTGGAGGGATTAACAGATACGCAGTATTTT.

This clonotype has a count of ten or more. CDR3 protein: CATSNRVGNEQFF. Here the CDR3 DNA reads TGTGCCACCAGTAACAGGGTGGGCAATGAGCAGTTCTTC. The J gene is TRBJ2-1, the V gene TRBV24-1; possible D gene TRBD1, 6 bases. Germline V gene lookup returns CDR1 KGHDR and CDR2 SFDVKD. V dropped 6 bases and J dropped 6 bases, with 11 bases sitting between them. The CDR3 covers 13 residues.

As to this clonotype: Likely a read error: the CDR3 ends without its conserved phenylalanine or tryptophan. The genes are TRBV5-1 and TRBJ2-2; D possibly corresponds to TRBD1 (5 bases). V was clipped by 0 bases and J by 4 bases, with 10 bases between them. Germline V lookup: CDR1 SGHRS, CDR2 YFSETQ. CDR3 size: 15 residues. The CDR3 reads CASSLEQDRTGELFL. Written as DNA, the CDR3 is TGCGCCAGCAGCTTGGAACAGGATCGCACCGGGGAGCTGTTTCTT.

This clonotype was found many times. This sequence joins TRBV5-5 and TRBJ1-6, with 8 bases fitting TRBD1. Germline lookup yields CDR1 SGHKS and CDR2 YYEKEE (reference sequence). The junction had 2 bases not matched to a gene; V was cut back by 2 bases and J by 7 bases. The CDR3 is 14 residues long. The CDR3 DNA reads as TGTGCCAGCAGCTTCCCAGGGGGCAATTCACCCCTCCACTTT. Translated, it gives CASSFPGGNSPLHF.

The CDR3 loop is CASSLGGTSNTDTQYF. CDR3 DNA: TGTGCCAGCAGTTTAGGCGGGACTAGCAACACAGATACGCAGTATTTT. This chain uses TRBV12-3 or TRBV12-4 with TRBJ2-3; 9 bases line up with TRBD2. The CDR3 extends over 16 amino acids. V was pared by 1 base and J by 2 bases, with 4 bases of the junction left unmatched.

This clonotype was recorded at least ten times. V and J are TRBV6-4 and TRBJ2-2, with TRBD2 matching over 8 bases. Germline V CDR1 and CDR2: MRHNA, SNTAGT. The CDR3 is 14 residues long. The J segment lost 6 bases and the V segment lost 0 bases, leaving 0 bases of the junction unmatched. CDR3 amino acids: CASSDSTSAGELFF. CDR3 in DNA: TGTGCCAGCAGTGACTCGACTAGCGCCGGGGAGCTGTTTTTT.

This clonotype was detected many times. CDR3 region: CASSPPPGKNYEQFF. CDR3 nucleotide sequence: TGTGCCAGCTCACCACCCCCGGGGAAAAACTATGAGCAGTTCTTC. The rearrangement joins TRBV18 to TRBJ2-1; D might be TRBD2 (5 bases). CDR1 and CDR2 from the germline V gene are KGHSH and LQKENI. The CDR3 runs 15 residues. V gave up 0 bases and J gave up 8 bases, with 14 bases separating them.

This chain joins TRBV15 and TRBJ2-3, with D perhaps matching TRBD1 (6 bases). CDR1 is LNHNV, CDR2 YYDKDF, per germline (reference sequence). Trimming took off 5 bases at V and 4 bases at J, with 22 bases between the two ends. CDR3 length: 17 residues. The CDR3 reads CATSPRRTTQGPDTQYF. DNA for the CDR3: TGTGCCACCAGCCCCCGTCGGACAACACAGGGCCCAGATACGCAGTATTTT.

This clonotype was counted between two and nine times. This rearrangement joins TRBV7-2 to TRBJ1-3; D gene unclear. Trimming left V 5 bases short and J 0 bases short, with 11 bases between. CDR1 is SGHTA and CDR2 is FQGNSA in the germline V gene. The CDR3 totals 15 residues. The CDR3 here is CASSPLASSGNTIYF. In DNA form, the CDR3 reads TGTGCCAGCAGCCCCCTAGCGTCCTCTGGAAACACCATATATTTT.

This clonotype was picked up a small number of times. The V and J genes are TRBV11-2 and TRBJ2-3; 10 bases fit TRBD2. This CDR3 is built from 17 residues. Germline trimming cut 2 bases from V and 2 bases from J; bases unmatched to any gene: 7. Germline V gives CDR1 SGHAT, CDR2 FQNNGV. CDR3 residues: CASSLKRGGSHTDTQYF. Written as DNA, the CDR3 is TGTGCCAGCAGCTTAAAGCGGGGGGGCTCACACACAGATACGCAGTATTTT.

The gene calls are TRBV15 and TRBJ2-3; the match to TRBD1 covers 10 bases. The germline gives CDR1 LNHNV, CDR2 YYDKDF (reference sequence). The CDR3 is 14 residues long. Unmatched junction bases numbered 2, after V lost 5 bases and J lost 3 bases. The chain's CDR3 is CATSWTGGTDTQYF. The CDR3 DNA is TGTGCCACCAGCTGGACAGGGGGTACAGATACGCAGTATTTT.

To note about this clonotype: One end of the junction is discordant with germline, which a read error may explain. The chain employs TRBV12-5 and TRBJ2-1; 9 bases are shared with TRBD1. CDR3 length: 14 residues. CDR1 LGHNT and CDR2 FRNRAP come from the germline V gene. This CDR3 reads CASGSPIPGQGLIF. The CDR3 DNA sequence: TGTGCTAGTGGTTCGCCCATCCCGGGACAGGGTTTGATCTTC.

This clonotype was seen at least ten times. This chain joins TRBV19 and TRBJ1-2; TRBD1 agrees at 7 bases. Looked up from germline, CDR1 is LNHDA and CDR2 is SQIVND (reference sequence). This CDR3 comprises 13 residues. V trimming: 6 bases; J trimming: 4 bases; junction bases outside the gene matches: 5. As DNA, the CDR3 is TGTGCCAGTAGACCGGGACAGAGCTATGGCTACACCTTC. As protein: CASRPGQSYGYTF.

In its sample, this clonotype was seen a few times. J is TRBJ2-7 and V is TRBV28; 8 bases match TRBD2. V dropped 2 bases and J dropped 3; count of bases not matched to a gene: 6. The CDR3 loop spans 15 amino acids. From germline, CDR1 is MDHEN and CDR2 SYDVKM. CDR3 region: CASSLRLAGDYEQYV. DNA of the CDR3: TGTGCCAGCAGTTTACGGCTAGCGGGTGACTACGAGCAGTACGTC.

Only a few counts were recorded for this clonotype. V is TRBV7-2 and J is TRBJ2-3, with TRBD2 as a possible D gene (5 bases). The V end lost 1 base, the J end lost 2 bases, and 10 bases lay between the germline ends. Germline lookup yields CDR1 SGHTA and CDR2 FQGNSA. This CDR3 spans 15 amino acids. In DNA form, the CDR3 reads TGTGCCAGCAGCTTAGAGGCGGGTTACACAGATACGCAGTATTTT. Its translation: CASSLEAGYTDTQYF.

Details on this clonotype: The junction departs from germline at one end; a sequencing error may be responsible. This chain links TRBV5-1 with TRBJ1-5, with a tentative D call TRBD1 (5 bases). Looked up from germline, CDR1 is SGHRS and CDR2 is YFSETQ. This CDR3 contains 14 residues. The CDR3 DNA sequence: TGCGACAGCAGCCCTGTCGGGGGTAGCCAGCCCCAGCATTTT. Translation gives CDSSPVGGSQPQHF.

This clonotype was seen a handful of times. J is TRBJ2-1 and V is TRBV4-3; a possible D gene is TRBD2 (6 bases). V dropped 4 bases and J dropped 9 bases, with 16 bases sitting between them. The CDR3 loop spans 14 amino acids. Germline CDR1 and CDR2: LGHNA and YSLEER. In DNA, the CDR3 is TGCGCCAGCAGCCCGCGGGACGGTCCGACTGAGCAGTTCTTC. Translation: CASSPRDGPTEQFF.

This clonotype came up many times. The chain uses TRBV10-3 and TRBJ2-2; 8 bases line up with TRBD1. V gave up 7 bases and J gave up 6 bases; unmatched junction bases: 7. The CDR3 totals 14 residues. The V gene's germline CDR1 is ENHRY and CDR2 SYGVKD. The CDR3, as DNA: TGTGCCATCACGAGACAGGGGCCGGCCGGGGAGCTGTTTTTT. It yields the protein CAITRQGPAGELFF.

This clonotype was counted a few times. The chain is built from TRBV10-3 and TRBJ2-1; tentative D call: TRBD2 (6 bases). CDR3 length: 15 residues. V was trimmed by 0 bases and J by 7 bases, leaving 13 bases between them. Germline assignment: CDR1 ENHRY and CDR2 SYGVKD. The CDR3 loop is CAISESITGVNEQFF. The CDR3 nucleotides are TGTGCCATCAGTGAGTCGATTACGGGAGTGAATGAGCAGTTCTTC.

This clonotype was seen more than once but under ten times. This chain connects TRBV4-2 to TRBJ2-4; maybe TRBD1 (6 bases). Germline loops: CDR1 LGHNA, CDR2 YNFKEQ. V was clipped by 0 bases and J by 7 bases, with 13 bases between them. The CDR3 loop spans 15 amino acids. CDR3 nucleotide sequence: TGTGCCAGCAGCCAAGATGGGTACAGGGATAACATTCAGTACTTC. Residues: CASSQDGYRDNIQYF.

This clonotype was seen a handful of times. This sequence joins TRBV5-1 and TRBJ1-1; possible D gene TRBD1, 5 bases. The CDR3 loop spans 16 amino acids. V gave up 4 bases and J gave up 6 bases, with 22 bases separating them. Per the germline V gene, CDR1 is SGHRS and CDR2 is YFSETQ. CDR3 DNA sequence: TGCGCCAGCAGCCCCCTTCTGGGGGAGGCCGGGCCTGAAGCTTTCTTT. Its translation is CASSPLLGEAGPEAFF.

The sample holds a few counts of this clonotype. CDR3 amino acids: CASSFGQGDNSPLHF. The DNA for the CDR3 is TGTGCCAGCAGCTTCGGACAGGGGGATAATTCACCCCTCCACTTT. The chain carries TRBV5-4 and TRBJ1-6; 10 positions match TRBD1. This CDR3 has 15 residues. The germline CDR1 and CDR2 sequences are SGHNT and YYREEE (reference sequence). The V gene end was trimmed by 2 bases and the J gene end by 5 bases; junction bases not matched to a gene: 1.

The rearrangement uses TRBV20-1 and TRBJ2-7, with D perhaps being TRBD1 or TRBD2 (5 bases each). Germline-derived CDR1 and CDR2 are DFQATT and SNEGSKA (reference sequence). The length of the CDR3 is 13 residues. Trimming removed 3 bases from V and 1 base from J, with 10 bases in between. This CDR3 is CSARGEQSYEQYV. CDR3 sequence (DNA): TGCAGTGCTAGGGGGGAGCAATCCTACGAGCAGTACGTC.

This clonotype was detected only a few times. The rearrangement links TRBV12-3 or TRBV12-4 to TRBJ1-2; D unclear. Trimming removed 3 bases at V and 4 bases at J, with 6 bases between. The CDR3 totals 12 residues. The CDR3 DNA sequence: TGTGCCAGCAGTTTGAGCCTCTATGGCTACACCTTC. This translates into CASSLSLYGYTF.

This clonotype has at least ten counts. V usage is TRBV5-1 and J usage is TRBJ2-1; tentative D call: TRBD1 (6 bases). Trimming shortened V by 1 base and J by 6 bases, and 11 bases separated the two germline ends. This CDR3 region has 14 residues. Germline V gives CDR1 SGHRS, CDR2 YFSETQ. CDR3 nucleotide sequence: TGCGCCAGCAGCTTGAGGACAGCACCCAATGAGCAGTTCTTC. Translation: CASSLRTAPNEQFF.

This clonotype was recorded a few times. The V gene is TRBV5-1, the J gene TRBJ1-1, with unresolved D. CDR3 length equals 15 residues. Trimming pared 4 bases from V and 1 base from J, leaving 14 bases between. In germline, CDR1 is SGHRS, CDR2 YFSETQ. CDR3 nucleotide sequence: TGCGCCAGCAGCCCCCATTGGCCTCGGAACACTGAAGCTTTCTTT. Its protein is CASSPHWPRNTEAFF.

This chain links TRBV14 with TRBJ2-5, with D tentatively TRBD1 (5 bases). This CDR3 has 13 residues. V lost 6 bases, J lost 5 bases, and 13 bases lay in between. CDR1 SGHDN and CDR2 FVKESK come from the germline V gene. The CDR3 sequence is CASRKLPGETQYF. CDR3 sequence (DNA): TGTGCCAGCAGAAAATTGCCAGGGGAGACCCAGTACTTC.

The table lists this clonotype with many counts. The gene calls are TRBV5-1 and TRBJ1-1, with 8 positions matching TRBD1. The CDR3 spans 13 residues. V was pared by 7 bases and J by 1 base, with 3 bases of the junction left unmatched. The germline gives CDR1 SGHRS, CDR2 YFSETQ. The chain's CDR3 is CASGDRPNTEAFF. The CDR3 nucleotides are TGCGCCAGCGGGGACAGGCCGAACACTGAAGCTTTCTTT.

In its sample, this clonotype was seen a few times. CDR3 coding DNA: TGTGCCAGCAGCTTAACGCAGGGGACCTCGCGGGACACTGAAGCTTTCTTT. Translating it yields CASSLTQGTSRDTEAFF. The chain recombines TRBV7-9 with TRBJ1-1; tentatively, D is TRBD1 (6 bases). The CDR3 has 17 amino acids. Trimming removed 2 bases from V and 3 bases from J, with 19 bases in between. From germline, CDR1 is SEHNR and CDR2 FQNEAQ (reference sequence).